This T cell receptor (beta chain) was documented in a study of T cells after yellow fever vaccination. Study-wide points: Booster samples showed a return of most primary-vaccination clones (around 95% CD4, around 88% CD8). The secondary response was weaker, and its peak arrived faster, on day 5 versus 15. Sorted repertoires could include abundant contaminating clonotypes from bulk cells.

This clonotype was seen a few times. Its antigen is still unknown. Template-switching 5'RACE yielded the TCR cDNA; a universal primer site and UMIs were added in the process. TCRdb processed the 5' RACE reads anew with MiXCR; each CDR3 protein has one entry. This repertoire shows just under 600,000 distinct CDR3 sequences, 13% found once; its top ten account for over 13%. V was shortened by 4 bases and J by 13 bases, with 17 bases between the two germline ends. The CDR3 length is 13 residues. The chain has TRBV12-3 or TRBV12-4 and TRBJ2-1; TRBD1 or TRBD2 may be the D gene (5 bases each). Specimen: PBMCs, collected on the day of the yellow fever booster vaccination. This TCR was sampled from a man aged 25 to 40 who received the YFV17D yellow fever vaccine. The CDR3 DNA reads as TGTGCCAGCAGTTCCCTTGTTGGGGGAGACCAGTTCTTC. The encoded protein is CASSSLVGGDQFF.